Following are 21 T cell receptor beta chains from one sample sequenced in a study of blood T cell repertoires in COVID-19. TCRdb's table, derived via immunoSEQ multiplex PCR, lists solely in-frame clones and lacks some. The data hold roughly 240,000 clones, with 75% to 85% observed a single time. The sample comprised peripheral blood. The receptors were gathered from a woman in her 70s with acute or convalescent COVID-19.

The gene calls are TRBV2 and TRBJ2-1; 11 bases fit TRBD2. The CDR3 has 15 residues. Germline assignment: CDR1 SNHLY and CDR2 FYNNEI. Trimming took 8 bases from V and 6 from J; bases not matched to a gene: 9. The CDR3 nucleotides read TGTGCCAGCCTCCGTAGCGGGGGGGCCGCCAATGAGCAGTTCTTC. Its protein is CASLRSGGAANEQFF.

The chain is built from TRBV19 and TRBJ1-1; D may be TRBD1 (5 bases). The V end lost 6 bases, the J end lost 5 bases, and 13 bases lay between the germline ends. Germline V lookup: CDR1 LNHDA, CDR2 SQIVND (reference sequence). The CDR3 loop spans 13 amino acids. CDR3 loop: CASRRRGSTEAFF. The DNA for the CDR3 is TGTGCCAGTAGGAGGCGGGGGAGTACTGAAGCTTTCTTT.

The chain joins TRBV10-3 to TRBJ2-5; TRBD2 agrees at 8 bases. V was clipped by 0 bases and J by 2 bases; unmatched bases: 2. Germline V gene data show CDR1 as ENHRY and CDR2 as SYGVKD. The length of the CDR3 is 15 residues. The CDR3 DNA reads as TGTGCCATCAGTGAGTCAACTAGCGGACAAGAGACCCAGTACTTC. Translated, it gives CAISESTSGQETQYF.

This clone was seen only a few times. The chain employs TRBV6-5 and TRBJ1-5; 9 bases match TRBD1. Per germline, CDR1 MNHEY and CDR2 SVGAGI. The CDR3 runs to 15 residues. Trimming removed 7 bases from V and 4 bases from J; junction bases left unmatched: 8. CDR3 residues: CASMEQGAWNQPQHF. The CDR3 coding sequence is TGTGCCAGCATGGAACAGGGGGCTTGGAATCAGCCCCAGCATTTT.

This clone was counted only a few times. This sequence joins TRBV21-1 and TRBJ2-1; whether TRBD1, the table's D call, matches the DNA was not checked. TRBV21-1 is described as a pseudogene. The CDR3 has 16 amino acids. The chain's CDR3 is CASSKARAGGYNEQFF. CDR3 DNA sequence: TGTGCCAGCAGCAAAGCAAGGGCAGGGGGGTACAATGAGCAGTTCTTC.

The V and J genes are TRBV6-5 and TRBJ2-2; the D gene is possibly TRBD1 (6 bases). CDR3 length equals 16 residues. Looked up from germline, CDR1 is MNHEY and CDR2 is SVGAGI. The V gene lost 0 bases and the J gene lost 0 bases, with 8 bases spanning the gap. In DNA form, the CDR3 reads TGTGCCAGCAGTTACTCTCCAGGGGCGAACACCGGGGAGCTGTTTTTT. Translating gives CASSYSPGANTGELFF.

The chain is built from TRBV2 and TRBJ1-5; D call uncertain. The CDR3 is 15 amino acids. With 2 bases removed from V and 3 bases from J, the gap between germline ends came to 11 bases. Germline values: CDR1 SNHLY, CDR2 FYNNEI. CDR3 sequence (DNA): TGTGCCAGCAGTGAAATAGGGAGGGTCAATCAGCCCCAGCATTTT. Protein product: CASSEIGRVNQPQHF. The full variable domain, rest sourced from reference TRBV2 and TRBJ1-5, is EPEVTQTPSHQVTQMGQEVILRCVPISNHLYFYWYRQILGQKVEFLVSFYNNEISEKSEIFDDQFSVERPDGSNFTLKIRSTKLEDSAMYFCASSEIGRVNQPQHFGDGTRLSIL.

V is TRBV5-1 and J is TRBJ1-1, with unresolved D. Trimming stripped 0 bases from V and 1 base from J, with 10 bases between. The CDR3 extends over 15 amino acids. Germline V gene lookup returns CDR1 SGHRS and CDR2 YFSETQ. The CDR3 sequence is CASSLGPLGNTEAFF. The DNA for the CDR3 is TGCGCCAGCAGCTTGGGGCCCCTAGGGAACACTGAAGCTTTCTTT. The whole variable domain, remainder taken from reference TRBV5-1 and TRBJ1-1, is KAGVTQTPRYLIKTRGQQVTLSCSPISGHRSVSWYQQTPGQGLQFLFEYFSETQRNKGNFPGRFSGRQFSNSRSEMNVSTLELGDSALYLCASSLGPLGNTEAFFGQGTRLTVV.

This chain connects TRBV6-5 to TRBJ2-5, with 10 bases identical to TRBD2. The CDR3 runs to 15 residues. V trimming: 7 bases; J trimming: 3 bases; junction bases outside the gene matches: 8. Germline CDR1 and CDR2: MNHEY and SVGAGI. The CDR3 region is CASTSGGANKETQYF. The CDR3 nucleotides are TGTGCCAGCACGAGCGGGGGGGCCAATAAAGAGACCCAGTACTTC.

The V call is TRBV7-9, the J call TRBJ2-7; D perhaps matches TRBD1 (5 bases). CDR3 length equals 13 residues. Trimming left V 5 bases short and J 0 bases short, with 8 bases between. Germline-derived CDR1 and CDR2 are SEHNR and FQNEAQ (reference sequence). This chain's CDR3 is CASSQDISYEQYF. The CDR3 bases are TGTGCCAGCAGCCAGGACATCTCCTACGAGCAGTACTTC.

The table lists this clone with many counts. The chain employs TRBV6-1 and TRBJ1-2; D may be TRBD1 (6 bases). Germline V lookup: CDR1 MNHNS, CDR2 SASEGT. Deletions cut 3 bases from V and 4 bases from J, with 9 bases between. The CDR3 is 13 amino acids. CDR3 bases: TGTGCCAGCAGTGAGACAGGCCGCTATGGCTACACCTTC. Translating gives CASSETGRYGYTF.

V gene TRBV20-1 combines with J gene TRBJ1-1, with unresolved D. Germline-derived CDR1 and CDR2 are DFQATT and SNEGSKA (reference sequence). This CDR3 region has 15 residues. Between the trimmed V and J ends, which lost 4 bases and 3 bases, there was a span of 18 bases. The CDR3 bases are TGCAGTGCTACTGACGGAGGGTACGGATACACTGAAGCTTTCTTT. Encoded protein: CSATDGGYGYTEAFF.

This clone was counted a single time. The V call is TRBV7-8, the J call TRBJ1-1; the match to TRBD1 covers 7 bases. J gave up 8 bases and V 5 bases, and 8 bases lay outside the gene matches. Germline CDR1 is SGHVS and CDR2 is FQNEAQ. The CDR3 covers 13 residues. The CDR3 is CASSPGTVGEAFF. The DNA of the CDR3 is TGTGCCAGCAGCCCAGGGACAGTCGGCGAAGCTTTCTTT.

The chain combines TRBV7-9 with TRBJ1-2, with D uncertain. Germline CDR1 is SEHNR and CDR2 is FQNEAQ (reference sequence). The CDR3 loop spans 15 amino acids. V was trimmed by 1 base and J by 3 bases, leaving 12 bases between them. The CDR3 DNA follows: TGTGCCAGCAGCTTAGAAACAGAATCTTACTATGGCTACACCTTC. This gives the protein CASSLETESYYGYTF.

The chain combines TRBV30 with TRBJ1-2; D is unresolved. From germline, CDR1 is GTSNPN and CDR2 SVGIG (reference sequence). Trimming stripped 3 bases from V and 8 bases from J, with 7 bases between. The length of the CDR3 is 10 residues. CDR3 nucleotide sequence: TGTGCCTGGAGAAGAGGGGGCTACACCTTC. This encodes CAWRRGGYTF.

Only one count was recorded for this clone. The chain combines TRBV6-5 with TRBJ1-2; no clear D gene. V was trimmed by 0 bases and J by 4 bases, leaving 15 bases between them. The CDR3 length is 16 residues. The germline CDR1 and CDR2 sequences are MNHEY and SVGAGI. Here the CDR3 DNA reads TGTGCCAGCAGTTACTCGATCGTGGCGGACTTCTATGGCTACACCTTC. Translation: CASSYSIVADFYGYTF.

The chain recombines TRBV28 with TRBJ2-1, with TRBD1 matching over 8 bases. The germline CDR1 and CDR2 sequences are MDHEN and SYDVKM. The CDR3 extends over 16 amino acids. J was trimmed by 3 bases and V by 1 base; bases with no gene match: 5. CDR3 protein: CASSLYRGANYNEQFF. The CDR3 region has the DNA TGTGCCAGCAGTTTATACAGGGGGGCCAACTACAATGAGCAGTTCTTC.

The chain joins TRBV27 to TRBJ2-7; 9 positions agree with TRBD1. There are 16 residues in the CDR3. Germline values: CDR1 MNHEY, CDR2 SMNVEV (reference sequence). V lost 6 bases and J lost 0; bases outside the gene matches: 9. The CDR3 sequence: CASRTGTGMSSYEQYF. As DNA, the CDR3 is TGTGCCAGCAGGACTGGGACAGGGATGAGCTCCTACGAGCAGTACTTC.

This rearrangement joins TRBV5-1 to TRBJ1-1, with 8 bases that match TRBD1. The germline V gene has CDR1 SGHRS and CDR2 YFSETQ. The CDR3 has 15 residues. The ends lost 4 bases at V and 5 bases at J; junction bases unmatched: 10. The CDR3 reads CASSPEQGVSTEAFF. Written as DNA, the CDR3 is TGCGCCAGCAGCCCCGAACAGGGGGTGTCGACTGAAGCTTTCTTT.

The rearrangement uses TRBV19 and TRBJ1-5, with TRBD1 matching over 8 bases. Per germline, CDR1 LNHDA and CDR2 SQIVND (reference sequence). V lost 5 bases and J lost 4; bases outside the gene matches: 10. The CDR3 is made up of 16 amino acids. In DNA form, the CDR3 reads TGTGCCAGTAGTTTAATGGGGCAGGGGGCGAATCAGCCCCAGCATTTT. Protein sequence: CASSLMGQGANQPQHF.

V usage is TRBV4-2 and J usage is TRBJ2-7; TRBD1 aligns across 9 bases. Germline values: CDR1 LGHNA, CDR2 YNFKEQ. The CDR3 spans 16 residues. With V trimmed by 0 bases and J by 2 bases, 5 bases remained unmatched. This CDR3 reads CASSQDYRDRAYEQYF. The CDR3 coding sequence is TGTGCCAGCAGCCAAGACTATAGGGACAGGGCCTACGAGCAGTACTTC.